Listed below are T cell receptor beta chains from one sample, sequenced in a study of blood T cells in healthy people across ages. TCRdb reanalysed the 5' RACE reads using MiXCR and keeps one entry per CDR3 protein. Here the sample spans roughly 700,000 distinct CDR3 sequences, 32% being singletons. The sequencing input was blood. These receptors came from a woman older than 75 in good health. Both conserved end residues are part of each CDR3. The D gene is left open where the match is weak. Clone size, where shown, is once, few, many, or a class for clones that have expanded.

d_gene: TRBD1; j_gene: TRBJ1-2; abundance: NA; v_gene: TRBV2; CDR3aa: CAGRRDRGNLGYTF; CDR3nt: TGTGCCGGCAGACGGGACAGGGGGAATTTGGGCTACACCTTC
d_gene: NA; j_gene: TRBJ2-5; abundance: many; v_gene: TRBV18; CDR3aa: CASSPGREKTQYF; CDR3nt: TGTGCCAGCTCACCGGGGCGCGAAAAGACCCAGTACTTC
d_gene: NA; j_gene: TRBJ2-3; abundance: many; v_gene: TRBV20-1; CDR3aa: CSARAQQGVGDTQYF; CDR3nt: TGCAGTGCTAGAGCCCAACAGGGAGTGGGAGATACGCAGTATTTT
d_gene: TRBD1; j_gene: TRBJ2-7; abundance: many; v_gene: TRBV20-1; CDR3aa: CSASRGGRYEQYF; CDR3nt: TGCAGTGCTAGCAGAGGGGGCCGCTACGAGCAGTACTTC
d_gene: NA; j_gene: TRBJ2-5; abundance: many; v_gene: TRBV3-1; CDR3aa: CASSQGTVQETQYF; CDR3nt: TGTGCCAGCAGCCAAGGGACGGTCCAAGAGACCCAGTACTTC
d_gene: NA; j_gene: TRBJ2-1; abundance: many; v_gene: TRBV20-1; CDR3aa: CSARDQVGQFF; CDR3nt: TGCAGTGCTAGAGATCAGGTGGGGCAGTTCTTC
d_gene: TRBD2; j_gene: TRBJ2-7; abundance: many; v_gene: TRBV20-1; CDR3aa: CSARVHRSGGRTYEQYF; CDR3nt: TGCAGTGCTAGAGTTCATAGATCGGGGGGGCGTACCTACGAGCAGTACTTC
d_gene: TRBD2; j_gene: TRBJ2-1; abundance: few; v_gene: TRBV6-1; CDR3aa: CASTGLAGLYNEQFF; CDR3nt: TGTGCCAGCACAGGACTAGCGGGCCTCTACAATGAGCAGTTCTTC
d_gene: TRBD2; j_gene: TRBJ2-1; abundance: many; v_gene: TRBV6-1; CDR3aa: CASSDSGGAGDEQFF; CDR3nt: TGTGCCAGCAGTGATAGCGGGGGGGCCGGAGATGAGCAGTTCTTC
d_gene: TRBD2; j_gene: TRBJ2-2; abundance: NA; v_gene: TRBV20-1; CDR3aa: CSASLLGGHGELFF; CDR3nt: TGCAGTGCTAGTCTCCTGGGAGGGCACGGGGAGCTGTTTTTT
d_gene: NA; j_gene: TRBJ2-7; abundance: NA; v_gene: TRBV5-1; CDR3aa: CASRSATLYEQYF; CDR3nt: TGCGCCAGCAGGTCAGCGACACTTTACGAGCAGTACTTC
d_gene: TRBD2; j_gene: TRBJ2-1; abundance: many; v_gene: TRBV6-6; CDR3aa: CASRPGLAEYNEQFF; CDR3nt: TGTGCCAGCAGACCGGGACTAGCGGAGTACAATGAGCAGTTCTTC
d_gene: NA; j_gene: TRBJ2-2; abundance: few; v_gene: TRBV18; CDR3aa: CASSRKQNTGELFF; CDR3nt: TGTGCCAGCTCACGAAAACAAAACACCGGGGAGCTGTTTTTT
d_gene: TRBD2; j_gene: TRBJ2-7; abundance: NA; v_gene: TRBV9; CDR3aa: CASSVTSGEQYF; CDR3nt: TGTGCCAGCAGCGTAACTAGCGGCGAGCAGTACTTC
d_gene: TRBD1; j_gene: TRBJ1-1; abundance: NA; v_gene: TRBV5-1; CDR3aa: CASSLARGTASTEAFF; CDR3nt: TGCGCCAGCAGCTTGGCCCGCGGGACAGCGAGTACTGAAGCTTTCTTT
d_gene: TRBD1; j_gene: TRBJ2-5; abundance: many; v_gene: TRBV25-1; CDR3aa: CASSPVTGGQETQYF; CDR3nt: TGTGCCAGCAGTCCCGTGACAGGGGGCCAAGAGACCCAGTACTTC
d_gene: NA; j_gene: TRBJ2-1; abundance: few; v_gene: TRBV4-3; CDR3aa: CASSQDGGLDPPFF; CDR3nt: TGCGCCAGCAGCCAAGATGGAGGGTTGGACCCCCCGTTCTTC
d_gene: TRBD2; j_gene: TRBJ2-1; abundance: NA; v_gene: TRBV11-1; CDR3aa: CASSLEAGAVYEQFF; CDR3nt: TGTGCCAGCAGCTTAGAAGCGGGGGCCGTCTATGAGCAGTTCTTC
d_gene: NA; j_gene: TRBJ1-5; abundance: once; v_gene: TRBV10-2; CDR3aa: CASSESLGQPQHF; CDR3nt: TGCGCCAGCAGTGAGTCTCTCGGTCAGCCCCAGCATTTT